This T cell receptor (beta chain) derives from a study of graft-versus-host responses after intestinal transplantation. Some clones are missing from TCRdb's copy, which holds only in-frame ones; the method was immunoSEQ multiplex PCR. The sample lists 80,000 to 90,000 clones; roughly 90% were seen once. Trimming removed 8 bases from V and 6 bases from J; junction bases left unmatched: 1. The CDR3 has 11 residues. CDR1 and CDR2 (germline): MNHEY, SVGAGI. As concerns this clone: The antigen is unknown.

This chain connects TRBV6-5 to TRBJ2-7; 10 nucleotides align to TRBD1. The sample in question was unstimulated CD4+ T cells sorted from spleen or lymph node cells, obtained before intestinal transplant. This receptor was identified in a human donor who received an intestinal transplant. DNA of the CDR3: TGTGCCAGCGGGACAGGGGTCGAGCAGTACTTC. Translating gives CASGTGVEQYF.